What follows describes a single TCR beta chain. Per the authors' pipeline: Reference gene primer amplification yielded estimated nucleated cell counts. Measured with immunoSEQ multiplex PCR; TCRdb has only the in-frame clones, and not every one. V, J and clone size are taken as reported in that table, and D and trimming were inferred from the DNA itself. Here the sample spans around 180,000 clones, around nine tenths being singletons. The V and J ends lost 4 bases and 2 bases, in that order; junction bases with no gene match: 10. The germline V gene encodes CDR1 MNHEY and CDR2 SMNVEV (reference sequence). The CDR3 runs 18 residues. This sample is drawn from a study of blood T cell repertoires in COVID-19. Across the study: Samples came from the United States, Italy and Spain, spanning acute and convalescent COVID-19. T cells, B-cell-depleted T cells, or PBMCs supplied cDNA or gDNA.

This TCR was sampled from a human donor in a cohort sampled during active COVID-19. Sequenced: peripheral blood. The chain employs TRBV27 and TRBJ2-1; 11 bases map to TRBD2. CDR3 DNA: TGTGCCAGCAGTTCCCGCAGGACTAGCGGGCAAGCCTACAATGAGCAGTTCTTC. Encoded protein: CASSSRRTSGQAYNEQFF.